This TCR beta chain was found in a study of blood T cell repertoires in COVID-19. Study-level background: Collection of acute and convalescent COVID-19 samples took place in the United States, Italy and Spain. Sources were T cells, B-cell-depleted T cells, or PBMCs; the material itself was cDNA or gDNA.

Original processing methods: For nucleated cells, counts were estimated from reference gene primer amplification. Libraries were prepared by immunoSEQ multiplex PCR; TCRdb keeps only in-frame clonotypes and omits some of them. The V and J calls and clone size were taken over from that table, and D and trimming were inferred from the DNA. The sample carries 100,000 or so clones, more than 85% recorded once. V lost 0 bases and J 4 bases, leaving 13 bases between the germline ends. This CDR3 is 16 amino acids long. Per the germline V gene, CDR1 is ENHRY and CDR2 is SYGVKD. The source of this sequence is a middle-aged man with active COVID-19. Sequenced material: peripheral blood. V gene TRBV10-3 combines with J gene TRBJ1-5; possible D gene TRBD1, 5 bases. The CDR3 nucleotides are TGTGCCATCAGTGAGTCTGGGTCAGGGTTAAATCAGCCCCAGCATTTT. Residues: CAISESGSGLNQPQHF.